The source of this T cell receptor (beta chain) is a study of naive and memory T cell subsets (dated by TCRdb to 2017 to 2019). Context from the whole study: Sorted naive and memory T cell subsets from peripheral blood were analyzed in the study using a UMI-based, open-source pipeline for TCR alpha and beta sequencing. IgG serology results and the functional CMV T cell responses were in complete agreement. RNA was DNase-treated and reverse transcribed with TCR constant-region primers, mostly using SuperScript III. General findings and caveats noted by the study authors: In both CD4 and CD8 cells, the Gini index increased while Shannon and inverse Simpson diversity decreased from naive through CM, EM and EMRA. No ground truth was available to validate the repertoire findings for the naive and memory subsets. RNA-based TCR counts may be influenced by expression changes linked to T cell activation and differentiation. Single alpha or beta chain sequences, rather than paired alpha/beta receptors, were used to define clonotypes. Following error correction, more than 85% of naive TCR sequences occurred only once, which made naive abundance distributions much steeper than those of memory subsets. TCR abundance followed a power law with an exponent that was different for naive and memory subsets but consistent across the three individuals.

This clonotype was picked up many times. Its antigen is unknown. No base quality values were provided; no much bigger clone lies one nucleotide off. Inclusive of the bounding cysteine and phenylalanine, the CDR3 is 15 residues long. Here the CDR3 DNA is all that survives: 45 bases in frame from base 1. From a lookup of the germline V gene (reference sequence), CDR1 and CDR2 are DFQATT and SNEGSKA. V is cut by 0 bases and J by 0 bases, and the space between the germline ends is 9 bases. Libraries were made using UMI-ligation and nested PCR. An equimolar mix of two oligonucleotides covering both TRBC1 and TRBC2 was used as the beta constant-region primer. A single-stranded oligonucleotide carrying the SP2 primer and a 12-nucleotide UMI was ligated to the 3' end of the cDNA by T4 RNA ligase 1. The ligated cDNA went through four rounds of PCR with nested alpha and beta constant-region primers together with the SP2 primer. Incubation of the ligation reaction was carried out at 16 degrees C for about 19-24 hours. PCR2 was usually performed as a SYBR Green qPCR and halted at a preset threshold so that over-amplification would not occur. Every purification after the first one was done using Agencourt AMPure XP magnetic beads. Libraries were quantified by Qubit and checked on a TapeStation, where a main peak was expected near 650 bp. The pooled libraries were sequenced on an Illumina MiSeq using v2 2x251 paired-end kits, which usually yielded roughly 0.85-2.2 million reads per sample. Each sample's library went into the pool at roughly 4 nM, and roughly 5-7.5% PhiX was added to help with cluster recognition. The published analysis was carried out like this. Decombinator assigned V and J genes to Demultiplexor-processed FASTQ reads by tag matching, allowing a single base-pair mismatch. By using UMIs, Collapsinator corrected both sequencing errors and the frequency errors caused by PCR heterogeneity. TCRs were translated and CDR3s were extracted from the conserved cysteine to the FGXG phenylalanine by CDR3Translator, with non-productive sequences being flagged. Gini, Shannon entropy and inverse Simpson indices were computed after subsampling the repertoires to the same number of UMI-defined TCRs. Within the linear range, a power law was fitted to clonotype abundance distributions using maximum likelihood. Similar UMI counts, unique TCR numbers and clonal distributions were obtained with the pipeline and with MIGEC on one naive CD8 sample. Repertoires were searched for around 7,300 CMV-associated CDR3 sequences compiled from VDJdb and a published dataset. Clones were called with MiXCR by TCRdb after fastp trimmed the public reads at Q25, and only in-frame beta chains were retained. Rows with one shared CDR3 protein collapse into an entry with the most common genes and DNA. Clone size and V and J calls follow TCRdb, not the original study. A total of about 85,000 distinct CDR3 sequences appear in this sample, roughly 14% of them only once. Jointly, the top ten make up about 0.9% of the sample.

From the second PCR step onward, the TCR alpha chain libraries and the TCR beta chain libraries were amplified separately. CMV status of each donor was established by measuring IFNgamma production from CD4+ T cells after fresh PBMCs were stimulated overnight with CMV viral lysate. Miltenyi beads were used first to positively select CD4 T cells, and CD8 T cells were then positively selected from the CD4-negative fraction. Cells stained for CD3, CD4, CD8, CD45RA, CD27 and a live/dead dye were sorted on a BD Aria II into four subsets by CD45RA and CD27. Blood was obtained from three healthy volunteers, and the blood from each volunteer was fractionated into CD4 and CD8 T cells and subsequently into four differentiation subsets. Around 120 ml of peripheral blood was collected from each donor, and PBMC were isolated by Ficoll-Paque PLUS density-gradient centrifugation. After sorting, cells were lysed in RLT buffer, RNA was extracted using a Qiagen RNeasy kit, and the extracted RNA was stored at -80 degrees C.

The V gene is TRBV20-1 and the J gene is TRBJ1-5; the D gene identity is not certain. Sequenced material: central memory CD4+ T cells from blood. This sample's cell subset or site label indicates: central memory, CD45RA- CD27+. The sequence came from a human donor in good health. The CDR3 corresponds to CSARDPAYSNQPQHF. In nucleotide form, the sequence is TGCAGTGCTAGAGACCCAGCGTATAGCAATCAGCCCCAGCATTTT.